A selection of T cell receptor beta chains follows, all from one sample in a study of a mutant IDH1 vaccine in newly diagnosed glioma. TCRdb's table, derived via immunoSEQ multiplex PCR, lists solely in-frame clones and lacks some. Of 30,000 to 40,000 clones in the sample, over 60% were seen once. This sample comprised peripheral blood mononuclear cells (PBMCs), obtained from a glioma patient treated with radiotherapy, temozolomide or both. The receptors stem from a man aged 45-65 years with glioma. Some clones in this sample may be carry-over from other donors' samples. The CDR3 runs from the conserved cysteine through the conserved F or W. D genes are given only for firm matches. The size entry is marked missing in some rows and otherwise reads once, few, many or a size class.

clone size: -
V gene: TRBV19
J gene: TRBJ2-5
D gene: TRBD1
CDR3 DNA: TGTGCCAGTAGTATAGGGGACAGGCGACAAGAGACCCAGTACTTC
CDR3 protein: CASSIGDRRQETQYF

clone size: -
V gene: TRBV5-1
J gene: TRBJ1-1
D gene: -
CDR3 DNA: TGCGCCAGCAGCCCAAGCGGGGACACTGAAGCTTTCTTT
CDR3 protein: CASSPSGDTEAFF

clone size: -
V gene: TRBV7-9
J gene: TRBJ1-4
D gene: TRBD1
CDR3 DNA: TGTGCCAGCAGCTTAGGGGACAGGGAACGACTGTTTTTT
CDR3 protein: CASSLGDRERLFF

clone size: -
V gene: TRBV27
J gene: TRBJ1-3
D gene: -
CDR3 DNA: TGTGCCAGCAGTCCGGGGACGTTCTCTGGAAACACCATATATTTT
CDR3 protein: CASSPGTFSGNTIYF

clone size: -
V gene: TRBV13
J gene: TRBJ2-7
D gene: -
CDR3 DNA: TGTGCCAGCAGCTTAGAGGGCGGGCAGAGCTCCTACGAGCAGTACTTC
CDR3 protein: CASSLEGGQSSYEQYF

clone size: -
V gene: TRBV16
J gene: TRBJ1-6
D gene: -
CDR3 DNA: TGTGCCAGCAGCCGGGTCGGGTCACCCCTCCACTTT
CDR3 protein: CASSRVGSPLHF

clone size: -
V gene: TRBV7-2
J gene: TRBJ1-2
D gene: -
CDR3 DNA: TGTGCCAGCAGCTTAGCTCACGGAAATTATGGCTACACCTTC
CDR3 protein: CASSLAHGNYGYTF

clone size: -
V gene: TRBV11-3
J gene: TRBJ1-3
D gene: -
CDR3 DNA: TGTGCCAGCAGCCCCCAGGGGTCCTCTGGAAACACCATATATTTT
CDR3 protein: CASSPQGSSGNTIYF

clone size: -
V gene: TRBV7-8
J gene: TRBJ2-1
D gene: TRBD2
CDR3 DNA: TGTGCCACCAGGGAAAAGCGGGGATTCTCCTACAATGAGCAGTTCTTC
CDR3 protein: CATREKRGFSYNEQFF

clone size: -
V gene: TRBV19
J gene: TRBJ1-4
D gene: -
CDR3 DNA: TGTGCCAGTAGTCTGTCGGGGACGGCGGATGAAAAACTGTTTTTT
CDR3 protein: CASSLSGTADEKLFF

clone size: -
V gene: TRBV5-4
J gene: TRBJ1-1
D gene: TRBD1
CDR3 DNA: TGTGCCAGCAGCTCAATCCGGGACAGGGACCCAGCTTTCTTT
CDR3 protein: CASSSIRDRDPAFF

clone size: few
V gene: TRBV19
J gene: TRBJ1-5
D gene: -
CDR3 DNA: TGTGCCAGTTCAGGGCTCAATCAGCCCCAGCATTTT
CDR3 protein: CASSGLNQPQHF

clone size: -
V gene: TRBV4-3
J gene: TRBJ2-3
D gene: -
CDR3 DNA: TGCGCCAGCAGCCAATTCAAAGGGGCAGATACGCAGTATTTT
CDR3 protein: CASSQFKGADTQYF

clone size: -
V gene: TRBV5-6
J gene: TRBJ2-1
D gene: -
CDR3 DNA: TGTGCCAGCAGCTTATCGGGGGAAGGCTACAATGAGCAGTTCTTC
CDR3 protein: CASSLSGEGYNEQFF